Presented here are 26 T cell receptor beta chains from one specimen sequenced in a study of shared clonotypes between healthy human individuals. TCRdb keeps only in-frame clones here, not all; method: immunoSEQ multiplex PCR. The sample lists more than 2 million clones; over 85% were seen once. The naive CD8 population came from CD45RO-negative cells selected for CCR7, without terminally differentiated effector memory CD45RA+ cells. The specimen sequenced was naive CD8+ T cells sorted from blood. The receptor source for this set is a man aged 18 to 30 in good health.

The V gene is TRBV5-1, the J gene TRBJ1-2; no clear D. Trimming shortened V by 0 bases and J by 8 bases, and 23 bases separated the two germline ends. Germline CDR1 is SGHRS and CDR2 is YFSETQ. The CDR3 extends over 17 amino acids. CDR3 in DNA: TGCGCCAGCAGCTTGGAACCCTTCAGTATAGGCGGTAGCGGCTACACCTTC. Amino acid sequence: CASSLEPFSIGGSGYTF.

The CDR3 loop reads CASTPGQGWNEQFF. CDR3 coding DNA: TGTGCCAGCACTCCGGGACAGGGGTGGAATGAGCAGTTCTTC. The chain joins TRBV9 to TRBJ2-1; the match to TRBD1 covers 10 bases. This CDR3 has 14 amino acids. Germline V gene data show CDR1 as SGDLS and CDR2 as YYNGEE. Trimming took 6 bases from V and 7 from J; bases not matched to a gene: 7.

This chain joins TRBV4-1 and TRBJ2-7, with D unresolved. The germline V gene encodes CDR1 MGHRA and CDR2 YSYEKL. The CDR3 loop spans 13 amino acids. V was shortened by 1 base and J by 5 bases, with 9 bases between the two germline ends. CDR3 sequence reads: CASSQATRDEQYF. In DNA, the CDR3 is TGCGCCAGCAGCCAAGCAACAAGGGACGAGCAGTACTTC.

About this clone itself: This same CDR3 is encoded by further DNA sequences in the sample. The genes are TRBV15 and TRBJ2-3, with D hard to call. This CDR3 is built from 13 residues. Germline lookup yields CDR1 LNHNV and CDR2 YYDKDF (reference sequence). The ends were cut back, 0 bases at V and 6 bases at J, with 7 bases in the middle. CDR3 DNA: TGTGCCACCAGCAGAGAAACCGGCGATACGCAGTATTTT. Translation: CATSRETGDTQYF.

In its sample, this clone was seen once. This chain joins TRBV7-8 and TRBJ2-5, with 16 positions matching TRBD2. CDR3 length: 19 amino acids. Trimming at V came to 5 bases and at J to 5 bases, leaving 14 bases not matched to a gene. The V gene's germline CDR1 is SGHVS and CDR2 FQNEAQ. CDR3 loop: CASSPIMGLAGGRAETQYF. CDR3 DNA sequence: TGTGCCAGCAGCCCTATCATGGGACTAGCGGGGGGGCGGGCGGAGACCCAGTACTTC.

V usage is TRBV7-9 and J usage is TRBJ2-1; 16 bases are shared with TRBD2. This CDR3 has 15 residues. With V trimmed by 5 bases and J by 10 bases, 5 bases remained unmatched. Germline lookup yields CDR1 SEHNR and CDR2 FQNEAQ (reference sequence). CDR3 region: CASSQGTSGRAEQFF. The CDR3 coding sequence is TGTGCCAGCAGCCAAGGGACTAGCGGGAGGGCAGAGCAGTTCTTC.

As regards this clone: This CDR3 is also generated by other DNA sequences in the sample. The chain uses TRBV5-1 and TRBJ1-1; possibly TRBD1 for D (6 bases). Trimming cost V 5 bases and J 0 bases, with 11 bases left between them. This CDR3 spans 14 amino acids. Germline-derived CDR1 and CDR2 are SGHRS and YFSETQ. The CDR3 DNA reads TGCGCCAGCAGTTGGACAGCCATGAACACTGAAGCTTTCTTT. Encoded protein: CASSWTAMNTEAFF.

The rearrangement links TRBV19 to TRBJ2-2; TRBD2 agrees at 7 bases. Germline-derived CDR1 and CDR2 are LNHDA and SQIVND (reference sequence). V shed 1 base, J shed 0 bases, and the junction held 2 bases outside the gene matches. The CDR3 is 16 residues long. The CDR3: CASSIGSGANTGELFF. For the CDR3, the DNA is TGTGCCAGTAGTATAGGAAGCGGGGCGAACACCGGGGAGCTGTTTTTT.

CDR3: CASSRSGTLNQETQYF. In nucleotides, the CDR3 is TGCGCCAGCAGCAGGAGCGGGACTCTCAACCAAGAGACCCAGTACTTC. This chain connects TRBV5-1 to TRBJ2-5; TRBD2 aligns across 7 bases. There are 16 residues in the CDR3. Germline CDR1 is SGHRS and CDR2 is YFSETQ. The trim removed 4 bases at V and 0 bases at J, leaving 9 bases unmatched.

The rearrangement joins TRBV11-2 to TRBJ1-5; weak D call: TRBD1 (5 bases). The germline V gene encodes CDR1 SGHAT and CDR2 FQNNGV. There are 16 residues in the CDR3. The V end was cut by 4 bases, the J end by 2 bases, with 15 bases between. CDR3 sequence (DNA): TGTGCCAGCAGCTCGGGGCGGGGCGAGGGCAATCAGCCCCAGCATTTT. Translated, it gives CASSSGRGEGNQPQHF.

A remark on this clone: This may be a read error: a much more frequent sequence differs by one nucleotide. The chain recombines TRBV7-3 with TRBJ1-5; D gene uncertain. The CDR3 loop spans 12 amino acids. The V end was cut by 3 bases, the J end by 5 bases, with 5 bases between. Looked up from germline, CDR1 is SGHTA and CDR2 is FQGTGA. CDR3 nucleotides: TGTGCCAGCAGCTTTGGGGATCAGCCCCAGCATTTT. Translating it yields CASSFGDQPQHF.

The J gene is TRBJ2-7, the V gene TRBV27, with D perhaps matching TRBD2 (7 bases). The CDR3 covers 13 residues. Germline CDR1 and CDR2: MNHEY and SMNVEV (reference sequence). V lost 3 bases, J lost 7 bases, and 13 bases lay in between. The CDR3 loop reads CASSLAGEGEQYF. The CDR3 bases are TGTGCCAGCAGTTTGGCAGGGGAGGGTGAGCAGTACTTC.

The chain links TRBV5-4 to TRBJ2-5; D not certain. The germline V gene encodes CDR1 SGHNT and CDR2 YYREEE (reference sequence). V was clipped by 4 bases and J by 4 bases, with 8 bases between them. The CDR3 spans 12 residues. The CDR3 DNA follows: TGTGCCAGCAGCAAAGGCGGAGAGACCCAGTACTTC. Translation gives CASSKGGETQYF. The full variable domain, rest sourced from reference TRBV5-4 and TRBJ2-5, is ETGVTQSPTHLIKTRGQQVTLRCSSQSGHNTVSWYQQALGQGPQFIFQYYREEENGRGNFPPRFSGLQFPNYSSELNVNALELDDSALYLCASSKGGETQYFGPGTRLLVL.

The J gene is TRBJ1-2, the V gene TRBV7-2; D uncertain. The length of the CDR3 is 14 residues. Trimming removed 2 bases from V and 4 bases from J, with 11 bases in between. Germline V CDR1 and CDR2: SGHTA, FQGNSA. CDR3 nucleotide sequence: TGTGCCAGCAGCTTATCGGACGGATCCTATGGCTACACCTTC. Residues: CASSLSDGSYGYTF.

The DNA for the CDR3 is TGTGCCAGCAGTTTATATGAGGGGGGAGGAGAGACCCAGTACTTC. Its translation: CASSLYEGGGETQYF. This rearrangement joins TRBV27 to TRBJ2-5; D is perhaps TRBD1 or TRBD2 (6 bases each). Germline assignment: CDR1 MNHEY and CDR2 SMNVEV (reference sequence). With 1 base removed from V and 4 bases from J, the gap between germline ends came to 13 bases. The CDR3 extends over 15 amino acids.

The gene calls are TRBV27 and TRBJ2-7; the match to TRBD1 covers 9 bases. Germline lookup yields CDR1 MNHEY and CDR2 SMNVEV (reference sequence). The CDR3 runs to 14 residues. With 6 bases clipped from V and 3 bases from J, the junction kept 6 bases outside the gene matches. CDR3 residues: CASRWTGASYEQYF. The CDR3 DNA follows: TGTGCCAGCAGGTGGACAGGGGCTAGCTACGAGCAGTACTTC.

The chain links TRBV19 to TRBJ1-2; D is perhaps TRBD1 (5 bases). The CDR3 is 13 amino acids. Deletions cut 2 bases from V and 5 bases from J, with 9 bases between. Germline CDR1 and CDR2: LNHDA and SQIVND (reference sequence). CDR3 in DNA: TGTGCCAGTAGTATAAATCAGGGATATGGCTACACCTTC. It yields the protein CASSINQGYGYTF.

The V gene is TRBV7-9, the J gene TRBJ2-1; 8 bases are shared with TRBD1. The V gene's germline CDR1 is SEHNR and CDR2 FQNEAQ (reference sequence). V gave up 3 bases and J gave up 0 bases; unmatched junction bases: 10. The CDR3 spans 18 residues. The CDR3 reads CASSLMQGAYSSYNEQFF. The CDR3 bases are TGTGCCAGCAGCTTGATGCAGGGGGCTTACTCCTCCTACAATGAGCAGTTCTTC.

In nucleotides, the CDR3 is TGTGCCAGCAGTAGAAACTATGAGCAGTTCTTC. Residues: CASSRNYEQFF. The V call is TRBV27, the J call TRBJ2-1; no definite D call. Trimming took 5 bases from V and 8 from J, leaving 7 bases between them. The CDR3 loop spans 11 amino acids. The germline gives CDR1 MNHEY, CDR2 SMNVEV (reference sequence).

The chain couples TRBV6-5 to TRBJ1-1; TRBD1 aligns across 8 bases. Trimming took 3 bases from V and 6 from J; bases not matched to a gene: 9. CDR1 MNHEY and CDR2 SVGAGI come from the germline V gene. There are 15 residues in the CDR3. The CDR3 region has the DNA TGTGCCAGCAGTTATGCCGGACAGGGCGGGTCTGAAGCTTTCTTT. Protein sequence: CASSYAGQGGSEAFF.

This clone was observed a single time. The chain uses TRBV6-5 and TRBJ1-1, with unresolved D. V shed 0 bases and J shed 1 base, with 6 bases lying between them. The CDR3 spans 14 residues. The germline gives CDR1 MNHEY, CDR2 SVGAGI. CDR3 protein: CASSYSVPNTEAFF. The CDR3 DNA is TGTGCCAGCAGTTACTCGGTTCCGAACACTGAAGCTTTCTTT.

The chain has TRBV13 and TRBJ2-1, with 8 bases fitting TRBD2. Per germline, CDR1 PRHDT and CDR2 FYEKMQ (reference sequence). The CDR3 is 16 amino acids. J gave up 0 bases and V 3 bases, and 4 bases lay outside the gene matches. DNA of the CDR3: TGTGCCAGCAGCTTCCCGGGAGGGGCCTCCTACAATGAGCAGTTCTTC. This codes for CASSFPGGASYNEQFF.

The chain has TRBV6-1 and TRBJ2-3; D not certain. The CDR3 spans 13 residues. Germline values: CDR1 MNHNS, CDR2 SASEGT. Trimming shortened V by 3 bases and J by 4 bases, and 8 bases separated the two germline ends. The DNA for the CDR3 is TGTGCCAGCAGTGACCCGAGCGCAGATACGCAGTATTTT. Translating it yields CASSDPSADTQYF.

This chain links TRBV4-3 with TRBJ1-2; D may be TRBD1 (6 bases). V gave up 6 bases and J gave up 5 bases, with 25 bases separating them. CDR3 length equals 17 residues. Germline CDR1 and CDR2: LGHNA and YSLEER. The CDR3 sequence is CASSEITYPGGEYGYTF. The CDR3 DNA sequence: TGCGCCAGCAGTGAAATAACTTATCCGGGGGGCGAGTATGGCTACACCTTC.

CDR3 nucleotides: TGTGCCAGCAGTTCGGGGGACCCTAACTATGGCTACACCTTC. This encodes CASSSGDPNYGYTF. The rearrangement joins TRBV6-5 to TRBJ1-2, with a weak D call TRBD1 (5 bases). V gave up 4 bases and J gave up 0 bases, with 9 bases separating them. The CDR3 length is 14 residues. The germline V gene has CDR1 MNHEY and CDR2 SVGAGI.

This rearrangement joins TRBV7-8 to TRBJ1-1, with D possibly being TRBD1 (5 bases). V lost 1 base, J lost 3 bases, and 9 bases lay in between. Germline loops: CDR1 SGHVS, CDR2 FQNEAQ. The CDR3 totals 14 residues. The CDR3 region has the DNA TGTGCCAGCAGCTTAGATCAGGGCTACACTGAAGCTTTCTTT. It encodes CASSLDQGYTEAFF.